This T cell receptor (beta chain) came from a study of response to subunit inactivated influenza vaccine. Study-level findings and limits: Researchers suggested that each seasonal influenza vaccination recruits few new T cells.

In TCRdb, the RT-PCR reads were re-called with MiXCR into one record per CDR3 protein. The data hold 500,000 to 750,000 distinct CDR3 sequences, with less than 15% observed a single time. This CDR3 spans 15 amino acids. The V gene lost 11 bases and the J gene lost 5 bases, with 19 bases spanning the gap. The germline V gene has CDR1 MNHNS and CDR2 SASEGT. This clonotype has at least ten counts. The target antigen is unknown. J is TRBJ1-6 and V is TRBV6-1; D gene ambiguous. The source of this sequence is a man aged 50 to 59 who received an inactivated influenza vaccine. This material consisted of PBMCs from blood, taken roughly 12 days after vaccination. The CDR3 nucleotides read TGTGCCTGTAGATTGGTTTATGGGAATAATTCACCCCTCCACTTT. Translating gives CACRLVYGNNSPLHF.